This T cell receptor beta chain came from a study of T cells after posttransplantation cyclophosphamide (dated by TCRdb to 2016 to 2017). In terms of the full investigation: Using TRB sequencing, the study followed how the T cell repertoire rebuilt after myeloablative bone marrow transplantation with posttransplantation cyclophosphamide given as GVHD prophylaxis. Antigen receptor sequencing covered samples from some 36 PTCy-treated patients and 16 of their related bone marrow donors. Because TRA and TRB clonality correlated tightly in about 9 samples, the subsequent TCR analyses were limited to TRB only. In 3 patients, TRB sequencing was also performed on up to about 3 more blood samples taken 2 to 5.2 years after transplant, and in a handful of patients, pretransplant blood was also TRB-sequenced. Public TRB sequences were checked against a database of over 3,600 sequences associated with responses to pathogens, tumor antigens, self-antigens and alloantigens. Blood from all 35 or so PTCy patients who had 1-year posttransplant specimens underwent TRB sequencing.

Genomic DNA was the input for TRB sequencing, which was run either with the immunoSEQ assay at survey resolution or with the hsTCRB kit. Per the authors' processing: The immunoSEQ software handled the initial read processing, while the LymphoSeq R package was used for the repertoire analyses. For each TRB dataset, clonality was calculated as 1 minus normalized Shannon entropy, and the Gini coefficient was computed as well. To infer phenotypes in unsorted samples, TRB sequences from sorted subsets of the recipient or donor were mapped onto the unsorted samples of the same recipient. The clones in this table, taken by TCRdb from immuneACCESS, are in-frame only. Not every clone is retained; where verified, under half of the shortfall comes from an unresolved V gene, and the cause of the rest is unknown. V and J calls and clone size follow that table, whereas D and trimming were derived from the DNA. The sample table lists some 54,000 clones, around 94% of them with a count of one. Approximately 2.9% of the sample lies in the top ten.

Overall study outcomes, separate from this receptor: At 1-2 months, donor-recipient similarity was low but rose over the first year, and the later blood repertoires were often dominated by donor CD8+ memory clones. Across 45 or so patients, TRB clonality was highly associated with recipient CMV seropositivity and CMV reactivation, and PTCy diversity was similar to diversity in CNI/methotrexate controls. The TRB repertoires of T cells infiltrating skin or GI tract showed only limited overlap with the TRB repertoires of T cells in blood.

Peripheral blood samples were provided by related bone marrow donors on the day of marrow donation. Peripheral blood and bone marrow mononuclear cells were isolated by Ficoll-Hypaque density centrifugation and cryopreserved. Of note for this clone: Its antigen target is currently unknown. No per-base quality is available; no much larger clone lies one base away.

Looking up the germline V gene yields CDR1 SQVTM and CDR2 ANQGSEA. The cysteine opens and the phenylalanine closes a CDR3 of 16 amino acids. The read is trimmed to its CDR3 DNA, 48 bases read in frame from base 1. Clipping removes 5 bases from V and 2 bases from J, with 7 as the unmatched junction base count. Sample: PBMCs. The TCR sequence derives from a woman aged 25 to 45 in good health and a related stem cell transplant donor. The sequence joins TRBV29-1 to TRBJ2-3; the central 13 bases match TRBD2. Here the CDR3 is given as CSVQRTSGGPTDTQYF. The nucleotide sequence is TGCAGCGTTCAGAGGACTAGCGGGGGCCCCACAGATACGCAGTATTTT.